Sequencing of this T cell receptor (beta chain) was carried out in a study of blood T cell repertoires in COVID-19. The germline V gene has CDR1 SGHTA and CDR2 FQGNSA. CDR3 size: 15 residues. Trimming took 1 base from V and 9 from J; bases not matched to a gene: 7. Repertoires were generated with immunoSEQ multiplex PCR, while TCRdb's copy carries only in-frame clones and drops some. The table shows hundreds of thousands of clones, with about 90% occurring only once. The source is a man older than 75 with acute or convalescent COVID-19. The chain is built from TRBV7-2 and TRBJ2-1, with 9 positions matching TRBD1. The sequencing input was peripheral blood. Here the CDR3 DNA reads TGTGCCAGCAGCTTAGGGGGACAGGGTCTTGGTGAGCAGTTCTTC. Its protein product is CASSLGGQGLGEQFF.